This T cell receptor beta chain comes out of a study of CD8 T cell repertoires and HIV-1 epitope variants. Study-wide context: Each of Twenty-five Gag and Nef epitope peptides stimulated a separate culture. An uncultured baseline aliquot held 1M T cells. Enriched T cells were co-cultured with equal numbers of autologous T cell-negative antigen-presenting cells. General study points: Eight or nine TCR beta clonotypes were antigen-specific, more than five apparently recognizing autologous or escape variants.

Assay: immunoSEQ multiplex PCR; the TCRdb copy retains only in-frame clones and omits some. The data hold 80,000 to 95,000 clones, with more than 65% observed a single time. This clone is a singleton in its sample. No antigen is known for it. The clonotype was recovered from a male donor with HIV. Sequenced: uncultured baseline CD8+ T cells from peripheral blood mononuclear cells (PBMCs).

The CDR3 nucleotides read TGTGCCAGCAGTCGTCAGGGGAGCGGCTACACCTTC. Protein product: CASSRQGSGYTF. The V call is TRBV6-1, the J call TRBJ1-2; D possibly corresponds to TRBD1 (6 bases). Trimming pared 5 bases from V and 8 bases from J, leaving 12 bases between. Looked up from germline, CDR1 is MNHNS and CDR2 is SASEGT. This CDR3 comprises 12 residues.